This T cell receptor beta chain is from a study of T-cell memory formation after mild COVID-19. Findings of the study overall: Contracting clones, day 15 to 85, had balanced CD4/CD8, and later expanders favored CD4+. The main location of contracting CD4+ clones was CM and EM, and that of contracting CD8+ clones was EMRA. The study detected some responding clones in pre-infection memory, suggesting cross-reactive memory joined.

5'RACE primed from the constant segment yielded TCR alpha and TCR beta cDNA libraries bearing sample barcodes and UMIs. MiXCR, applied by TCRdb to the 5' RACE reads, yields one record per CDR3 protein. The sample has 170,000 or so distinct CDR3 sequences, about a fifth seen once; the top ten hold more than 20%. The CDR3 is 13 residues long. Per germline, CDR1 MRHNA and CDR2 SNTAGT. V was pared by 6 bases and J by 3 bases, with 12 bases between. Details on this clonotype: Its specificity is not known.

The origin of this receptor is an adult woman who had mild COVID-19 (a few samples of this study predate the infection). Cell type and time point are not known. The V gene is TRBV6-4, the J gene TRBJ2-7; D might be TRBD1 or TRBD2, each matching 5 bases. Sequencing input: PBMCs or a T cell subset sorted from them (not recorded which). CDR3 coding DNA: TGTGCCAGCAGCCCGGGACGGCACTACGAGCAGTACTTC. This codes for CASSPGRHYEQYF.